A single T cell receptor beta chain is shown here with its context. The assay was immunoSEQ multiplex PCR, and TCRdb's table has in-frame clones only and misses some. The data hold about 60,000 clones, with 92% observed a single time. The V gene end was trimmed by 0 bases and the J gene end by 2 bases; junction bases not matched to a gene: 4. The germline gives CDR1 SGHRS, CDR2 YFSETQ. This CDR3 region has 15 residues. This entry is derived from a study of T cell changes during pregnancy in multiple sclerosis. The rearrangement links TRBV5-1 to TRBJ2-7; 8 bases fit TRBD1. The clonotype was recovered from a female donor with multiple sclerosis, enrolled in a pregnancy study. The sample consisted of peripheral blood, taken in the first trimester of pregnancy. CDR3: CASSLVGTGPYEQYF. As DNA, the CDR3 is TGCGCCAGCAGCTTGGTGGGGACAGGCCCCTACGAGCAGTACTTC. The whole variable domain, remainder taken from reference TRBV5-1 and TRBJ2-7, is KAGVTQTPRYLIKTRGQQVTLSCSPISGHRSVSWYQQTPGQGLQFLFEYFSETQRNKGNFPGRFSGRQFSNSRSEMNVSTLELGDSALYLCASSLVGTGPYEQYFGPGTRLTVT.